What follows are 3 T cell receptor beta chains derived from one specimen sequenced in a study of CD8 T cells in Susac syndrome (dated by TCRdb to the late 2010s). Receptor libraries were prepared by the immunoSEQ multiplex PCR assay. RNA was extracted using the RNeasy kit, and about 0.5 to 1 microgram was reverse transcribed with random hexamers. Clones were called with MiXCR by TCRdb after fastp trimmed the public reads at Q25, and only in-frame beta chains were retained. When rows share a CDR3 protein, they turn into one entry using the most common DNA and genes. The sample table shows approximately 210,000 distinct CDR3 sequences, and approximately 94% are seen once. In total, the top ten clones hold 0.15% to 0.2% of the sample. Sequences were obtained from CD4+ T cells from PBMCs. These receptors all stem from a human donor with Susac syndrome.

CDR3 in DNA: TGCGCCAGCAGCCGGGACAGGGGGACGAGTGGGGCCAACGTCCTGACTTTC. It specifies CASSRDRGTSGANVLTF. J is TRBJ2-6 and V is TRBV5-1; 11 nucleotides agree with TRBD1. CDR1 SGHRS and CDR2 YFSETQ come from the germline V gene. The CDR3 is made up of 17 amino acids. J was trimmed by 3 bases and V by 4 bases; bases with no gene match: 6. Full variable domain (rest looked up from reference TRBV5-1 and TRBJ2-6): KAGVTQTPRYLIKTRGQQVTLSCSPISGHRSVSWYQQTPGQGLQFLFEYFSETQRNKGNFPGRFSGRQFSNSRSEMNVSTLELGDSALYLCASSRDRGTSGANVLTFGAGSRLTVL.

In this sample, this clonotype turned up once. The J gene is TRBJ2-1, the V gene TRBV6-2 or TRBV6-3; no definite D call. CDR3 length: 15 residues. Germline values: CDR1 MNHEY, CDR2 SVGEGT. V was shortened by 2 bases and J by 4 bases, with 12 bases between the two germline ends. CDR3 DNA: TGTGCCAGCAGTTACGTGGGGTCGGCTTACAATGAGCAGTTCTTC. Its translation: CASSYVGSAYNEQFF.

J is TRBJ2-1 and V is TRBV12-3 or TRBV12-4; 7 bases are shared with TRBD2. The CDR3 is 12 amino acids. Germline trimming cut 5 bases from V and 12 bases from J; bases unmatched to any gene: 7. The CDR3 sequence is CASSPAGRGQFF. The CDR3 DNA sequence: TGTGCCAGCAGTCCCGCAGGGAGGGGGCAGTTCTTC.